Listed here are 12 T cell receptor beta chains from one sample, sequenced in a study of T cell clones after liver transplantation. Assay used: immunoSEQ multiplex PCR; TCRdb lists only in-frame clones, some missing. The table lists roughly 65,000 clones, 80% to 95% of them singletons, with 0.98% in the top ten. The starting material was CD4+ T cells from blood, obtained around 27 months after liver transplant. Receptors were obtained from a human patient who received a liver transplant. The graft donor may have given rise to some T cells.

The gene calls are TRBV9 and TRBJ2-2; D possibly corresponds to TRBD2 (5 bases). V lost 7 bases, J lost 2 bases, and 18 bases lay in between. Germline V gives CDR1 SGDLS, CDR2 YYNGEE. This CDR3 spans 16 amino acids. CDR3 loop: CASGVGEGYNTGELFF. The DNA for the CDR3 is TGTGCCAGCGGGGTGGGAGAAGGGTATAACACCGGGGAGCTGTTTTTT.

The V and J genes are TRBV28 and TRBJ2-3; 8 bases match TRBD2. Per germline, CDR1 MDHEN and CDR2 SYDVKM. The junction had 9 bases not matched to a gene; V was cut back by 7 bases and J by 3 bases. This CDR3 is built from 15 residues. CDR3 sequence reads: CASNPSSGSTDTQYF. The CDR3, as DNA: TGTGCCAGCAATCCGTCCAGCGGGAGTACAGATACGCAGTATTTT.

The rearrangement links TRBV29-1 to TRBJ2-3; 8 bases agree with TRBD1. V gave up 4 bases and J gave up 5 bases; unmatched junction bases: 14. Germline lookup yields CDR1 SQVTM and CDR2 ANQGSEA. The CDR3 extends over 16 amino acids. CDR3 in DNA: TGCAGCGTTGGGGGTCCTGGGGTCGACAGGGGAGATACGCAGTATTTT. Encoded protein: CSVGGPGVDRGDTQYF.

This clone was found once. This chain joins TRBV19 and TRBJ2-6, with a tentative D call TRBD1 (5 bases). Germline CDR1 and CDR2: LNHDA and SQIVND (reference sequence). The length of the CDR3 is 16 residues. V was cut by 3 bases and J by 0 bases, with 9 bases left in between. The CDR3 region has the DNA TGTGCCAGTAGTATGGGGCAGAGCTCTGGGGCCAACGTCCTGACTTTC. It yields the protein CASSMGQSSGANVLTF.

This chain connects TRBV5-1 to TRBJ2-2; the match to TRBD2 covers 10 bases. The CDR3 covers 17 residues. With V trimmed by 2 bases and J by 5 bases, 9 bases remained unmatched. Germline loops: CDR1 SGHRS, CDR2 YFSETQ. The CDR3 sequence is CASSFSSGSRVTGELFF. CDR3 coding DNA: TGCGCCAGCAGCTTCTCTAGCGGGAGTCGGGTGACCGGGGAGCTGTTTTTT.

J is TRBJ2-6 and V is TRBV19, with 8 bases matching TRBD1. The germline CDR1 and CDR2 sequences are LNHDA and SQIVND (reference sequence). Unmatched junction bases numbered 9, after V lost 6 bases and J lost 8 bases. CDR3 length: 15 residues. The CDR3, as DNA: TGTGCCAGTAGCCGTCAGGGGGCAGGGACCAACGTCCTGACTTTC. Amino acids: CASSRQGAGTNVLTF.

This clone showed up just once. This chain links TRBV10-1 with TRBJ2-3; TRBD2 might be the D (6 bases). Germline CDR1 reads WNHNN; CDR2 reads SYGVQD (reference sequence). This CDR3 has 15 amino acids. V was clipped by 0 bases and J by 4 bases, with 11 bases between them. The CDR3 nucleotides are TGCGCCAGCAGTGAGTCCCTCGGGGGTTCAGATACGCAGTATTTT. It translates to CASSESLGGSDTQYF.

The chain links TRBV12-5 to TRBJ1-1, with a tentative D call TRBD1 (5 bases). The V and J ends lost 6 bases and 1 base respectively, with 12 bases between them. The germline CDR1 and CDR2 sequences are LGHNT and FRNRAP. This CDR3 is built from 14 residues. The CDR3 DNA reads as TGTGCTAGTGGCCGGGGGGAATCGAACACTGAAGCTTTCTTT. This gives the protein CASGRGESNTEAFF. The whole variable domain, filled in from reference TRBV12-5 and TRBJ1-1, reads DARVTQTPRHKVTEMGQEVTMRCQPILGHNTVFWYRQTMMQGLELLAYFRNRAPLDDSGMPKDRFSAEMPDATLATLKIQPSEPRDSAVYFCASGRGESNTEAFFGQGTRLTVV.

V gene TRBV5-6 combines with J gene TRBJ2-7, with D perhaps given as TRBD1 or TRBD2 (5 bases each). The CDR3 is 15 residues long. Per the germline V gene, CDR1 is SGHDT and CDR2 is YYEEEE. Trimming stripped 3 bases from V and 6 bases from J, with 19 bases between. This CDR3 reads CASSSWGAGPSEQYF. The CDR3 DNA reads TGTGCCAGCAGCTCGTGGGGAGCAGGGCCGAGCGAGCAGTACTTC.

The J gene is TRBJ1-3, the V gene TRBV7-8; 7 nucleotides align to TRBD1. Germline V CDR1 and CDR2: SGHVS, FQNEAQ. Trimming took 4 bases from V and 2 from J; bases not matched to a gene: 8. The CDR3 contains 16 residues. CDR3 nucleotides: TGTGCCAGCAGCTCATCACAGGGGACTGCTGGAAACACCATATATTTT. This translates into CASSSSQGTAGNTIYF.

This clone was counted only a few times. J is TRBJ2-4 and V is TRBV7-2; tentative D call: TRBD2 (6 bases). Trimming took 5 bases from V and 8 from J, leaving 16 bases between them. The CDR3 has 14 residues. CDR1 and CDR2 from the germline V gene are SGHTA and FQGNSA. The CDR3 is CASSILPGGDIQYF. CDR3 DNA sequence: TGTGCCAGCAGCATTCTTCCGGGCGGGGACATTCAGTACTTC.

This clone appeared once. CDR3 nucleotides: TGCGCCAGCAGTTCTGGCGGGAGGAACTACGAGCAGTACTTC. Its translation: CASSSGGRNYEQYF. The chain combines TRBV10-2 with TRBJ2-7; 8 bases fit TRBD2. With 5 bases clipped from V and 3 bases from J, the junction kept 6 bases outside the gene matches. This CDR3 has 14 residues. Germline CDR1 WSHSY, CDR2 SAAADI.